These 21 T cell receptor beta chains were sequenced from one sample in a study of T cell responses to AZD1222 COVID-19 vaccine. Sequencing used immunoSEQ multiplex PCR; TCRdb keeps in-frame clones, though not all of them. The repertoire includes over 130,000 clones, over 75% of them detected once, and about 3.2% sits in the top ten. This specimen was peripheral blood, taken 28 days after the second AZD1222 dose. The receptors shown here come from an adult who received the AZD1222 COVID-19 vaccine.

This clone was recorded once. The rearrangement joins TRBV9 to TRBJ2-7; 13 nucleotides agree with TRBD2. CDR1 and CDR2 from the germline V gene are SGDLS and YYNGEE. This CDR3 region has 14 residues. V lost 5 bases, J lost 6 bases, and 5 bases stayed unmatched. The CDR3 coding sequence is TGTGCCAGCAGTGGACTAGCGGGAGTGAGCGAGCAGTACTTC. Its protein is CASSGLAGVSEQYF.

The chain joins TRBV18 to TRBJ1-2; D remains unclear. Trimming shortened V by 3 bases and J by 11 bases, and 16 bases separated the two germline ends. Per the germline V gene, CDR1 is KGHSH and CDR2 is LQKENI. The CDR3 has 13 amino acids. The CDR3 DNA reads TGTGCCAGCTCACCTAAGGCGGAACTTGGGTACACCTTC. It specifies CASSPKAELGYTF.

In its sample, this clone was seen a few times. The V call is TRBV7-2, the J call TRBJ1-5; unclear D gene. CDR3 length: 14 amino acids. CDR1 is SGHTA, CDR2 FQGNSA, per germline. V was cut by 2 bases and J by 3 bases, with 8 bases left in between. The CDR3 protein is CASSLIIFNQPQHF. The CDR3 DNA reads as TGTGCCAGCAGCTTAATAATCTTCAATCAGCCCCAGCATTTT.

This clone turned up a few times. This rearrangement joins TRBV28 to TRBJ1-5; D gene ambiguous. The germline gives CDR1 MDHEN, CDR2 SYDVKM. The CDR3 sequence is 16 residues long. Trimming removed 7 bases from V and 0 bases from J, with 16 bases in between. The CDR3 region has the DNA TGTGCCAGCAAAGGGAATGGACGGCATAGCAATCAGCCCCAGCATTTT. This gives the protein CASKGNGRHSNQPQHF.

The rearrangement links TRBV4-1 to TRBJ1-1; D is uncertain. CDR1 and CDR2 (germline): MGHRA, YSYEKL. Trimming took off 6 bases at V and 3 bases at J, with 23 bases between the two ends. This CDR3 contains 17 residues. Here the CDR3 DNA reads TGCGCCAGCAGTCAATGGTACAAAGCGGAGACGGACACTGAAGCTTTCTTT. Amino acid sequence: CASSQWYKAETDTEAFF.

The chain joins TRBV6-4 to TRBJ2-2; 8 bases line up with TRBD2. The CDR3 length is 15 residues. The V segment lost 2 bases and the J segment 6 bases; nucleotides outside the gene matches: 5. Germline loops: CDR1 MRHNA, CDR2 SNTAGT. The CDR3 coding sequence is TGTGCCAGCAGTGACCTAAGCGGGAGTGCCGGGGAGCTGTTTTTT. Protein product: CASSDLSGSAGELFF.

The rearrangement uses TRBV12-5 and TRBJ1-2; D may be TRBD1 (6 bases). The length of the CDR3 is 15 residues. Germline V CDR1 and CDR2: LGHNT, FRNRAP. V was trimmed by 5 bases and J by 4 bases, leaving 17 bases between them. CDR3: CASGLETGKAYGYTF. The CDR3 DNA is TGTGCTAGTGGTCTAGAAACAGGGAAGGCCTATGGCTACACCTTC.

The genes are TRBV19 and TRBJ2-7; no reliable D call. The germline CDR1 and CDR2 sequences are LNHDA and SQIVND (reference sequence). The CDR3 is 15 residues long. V gave up 3 bases and J gave up 3 bases, with 15 bases separating them. The CDR3 nucleotides are TGTGCCAGTAGTATTAGTCCAGGAAGGAACTACGAGCAGTACTTC. Amino acid sequence: CASSISPGRNYEQYF.

The gene calls are TRBV18 and TRBJ2-7, with a weak D call TRBD2 (6 bases). Germline loops: CDR1 KGHSH, CDR2 LQKENI. There are 14 residues in the CDR3. Between the trimmed V and J ends, which lost 2 bases and 3 bases, there was a span of 11 bases. The CDR3 sequence: CASSPAGPNYEQYF. CDR3 bases: TGTGCCAGCTCACCAGCGGGACCGAACTACGAGCAGTACTTC.

The chain couples TRBV30 to TRBJ2-4, with TRBD2 identical over 10 bases. The CDR3 spans 15 residues. Germline V lookup: CDR1 GTSNPN, CDR2 SVGIG (reference sequence). With 4 bases clipped from V and 2 bases from J, the junction kept 5 bases outside the gene matches. CDR3 coding DNA: TGTGCCTGGAAGGGACTAGCGCTAACCAAAAACATTCAGTACTTC. Its translation is CAWKGLALTKNIQYF.

The chain couples TRBV6-5 to TRBJ1-1; D is unresolved. Per the germline V gene, CDR1 is MNHEY and CDR2 is SVGAGI. The ends were cut back, 3 bases at V and 5 bases at J, with 13 bases in the middle. This CDR3 has 14 amino acids. The CDR3 here is CASSYTRSRTEAFF. The DNA for the CDR3 is TGTGCCAGCAGTTATACCCGGAGTAGGACTGAAGCTTTCTTT.

The chain has TRBV27 and TRBJ1-5; 10 bases fit TRBD1. The CDR3 is 16 amino acids. Germline CDR1 MNHEY, CDR2 SMNVEV (reference sequence). With V trimmed by 4 bases and J by 7 bases, 10 bases remained unmatched. CDR3 sequence reads: CASSSGQGGFFQPQHF. The DNA of the CDR3 is TGTGCCAGCAGTTCAGGACAGGGGGGATTTTTCCAGCCCCAGCATTTT.

V usage is TRBV3-1 (or the pseudogene TRBV3-2) and J usage is TRBJ2-5, with 8 bases aligning to TRBD2. V gave up 4 bases and J gave up 5 bases; unmatched junction bases: 18. This CDR3 is built from 18 residues. CDR1 and CDR2 (germline): LGHDT, YNNKEL (reference sequence). CDR3 protein: CASSRNEREIVEGETQYF. Here the CDR3 DNA reads TGTGCCAGCAGCCGCAACGAGCGGGAGATAGTGGAGGGGGAGACCCAGTACTTC.

This chain links TRBV4-2 with TRBJ2-2, with D perhaps matching TRBD1 or TRBD2 (5 bases each). V was shortened by 0 bases and J by 4 bases, with 9 bases between the two germline ends. Germline loops: CDR1 LGHNA, CDR2 YNFKEQ. The length of the CDR3 is 15 residues. As DNA, the CDR3 is TGTGCCAGCAGCCAAGATCCGGGGCTCACCGGGGAGCTGTTTTTT. It specifies CASSQDPGLTGELFF.

The gene calls are TRBV5-1 and TRBJ1-6, with TRBD1 matching over 8 bases. The CDR3 spans 19 residues. Germline-derived CDR1 and CDR2 are SGHRS and YFSETQ. V lost 0 bases, J lost 4 bases, and 12 bases stayed unmatched. CDR3 DNA sequence: TGCGCCAGCAGCTTGGGCGTCAGGGGGCGCGAAGATTATAATTCACCCCTCCACTTT. Translation: CASSLGVRGREDYNSPLHF.

The gene calls are TRBV5-6 and TRBJ2-7; D is unresolved. Germline CDR1 and CDR2: SGHDT and YYEEEE. Deletions cut 0 bases from V and 2 bases from J, with 9 bases between. The CDR3 has 14 amino acids. CDR3 protein: CASSLVARAYEQYF. CDR3 nucleotide sequence: TGTGCCAGCAGCTTGGTCGCCCGCGCCTACGAGCAGTACTTC.

This clone was observed a single time. This sequence joins TRBV5-1 and TRBJ2-3; TRBD2 matches at 8 bases. Germline assignment: CDR1 SGHRS and CDR2 YFSETQ. The V and J ends lost 5 bases and 4 bases, in that order; junction bases with no gene match: 12. There are 16 residues in the CDR3. CDR3 in amino acids: CASSPSEAGGPDTQYF. CDR3 DNA sequence: TGCGCCAGCAGTCCCTCGGAGGCGGGAGGACCAGATACGCAGTATTTT.

The CDR3: CASSVEGTANEKLFF. In nucleotides, the CDR3 is TGTGCCAGCAGCGTAGAGGGGACGGCTAATGAAAAACTGTTTTTT. V is TRBV9 and J is TRBJ1-4; weak D call: TRBD1 (5 bases). The CDR3 consists of 15 residues. From germline, CDR1 is SGDLS and CDR2 YYNGEE. Trimming left V 0 bases short and J 3 bases short, with 9 bases between.

The table lists this clone with a few counts. The genes are TRBV29-1 and TRBJ1-1, with D uncertain. V was cut by 5 bases and J by 2 bases, with 9 bases left in between. The CDR3 sequence is 12 residues long. Germline CDR1 reads SQVTM; CDR2 reads ANQGSEA. The CDR3 sequence is CSVSRENTEAFF. Here the CDR3 DNA reads TGCAGCGTTTCTAGGGAAAACACTGAAGCTTTCTTT.

The V gene is TRBV9, the J gene TRBJ1-2; no definite D call. Germline CDR1 is SGDLS and CDR2 is YYNGEE. The length of the CDR3 is 11 residues. Trimming removed 7 bases at V and 8 bases at J, with 12 bases between. CDR3 sequence: CASVSGGGYTF. The CDR3 DNA follows: TGTGCCAGCGTTTCGGGCGGCGGCTACACCTTC.

The J gene is TRBJ1-2, the V gene TRBV3-1 (or the pseudogene TRBV3-2); weak D call: TRBD1 (6 bases). Per the germline V gene, CDR1 is LGHDT and CDR2 is YNNKEL (reference sequence). The V end was cut by 4 bases, the J end by 4 bases, with 25 bases between. The CDR3 has 18 amino acids. CDR3 in DNA: TGTGCCAGCAGCCCCCTGGGGGACAACTACCTTACTCTCTATGGCTACACCTTC. It encodes CASSPLGDNYLTLYGYTF.